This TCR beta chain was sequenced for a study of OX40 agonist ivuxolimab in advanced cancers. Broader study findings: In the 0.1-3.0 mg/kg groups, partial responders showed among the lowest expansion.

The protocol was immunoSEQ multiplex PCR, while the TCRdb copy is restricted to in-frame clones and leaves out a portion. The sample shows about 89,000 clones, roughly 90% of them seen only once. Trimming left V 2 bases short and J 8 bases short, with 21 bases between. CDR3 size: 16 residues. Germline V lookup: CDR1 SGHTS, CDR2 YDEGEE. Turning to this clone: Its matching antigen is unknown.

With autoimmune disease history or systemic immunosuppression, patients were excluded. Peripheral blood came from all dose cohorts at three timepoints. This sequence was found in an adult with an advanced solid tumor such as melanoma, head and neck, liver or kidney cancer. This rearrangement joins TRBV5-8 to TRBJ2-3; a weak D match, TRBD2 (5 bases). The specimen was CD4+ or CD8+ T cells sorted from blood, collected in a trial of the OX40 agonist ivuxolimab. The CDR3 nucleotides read TGTGCCAGCAGCTTAGGAGCGCGGGTTCTCCTCCTTACGCAGTATTTT. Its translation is CASSLGARVLLLTQYF.